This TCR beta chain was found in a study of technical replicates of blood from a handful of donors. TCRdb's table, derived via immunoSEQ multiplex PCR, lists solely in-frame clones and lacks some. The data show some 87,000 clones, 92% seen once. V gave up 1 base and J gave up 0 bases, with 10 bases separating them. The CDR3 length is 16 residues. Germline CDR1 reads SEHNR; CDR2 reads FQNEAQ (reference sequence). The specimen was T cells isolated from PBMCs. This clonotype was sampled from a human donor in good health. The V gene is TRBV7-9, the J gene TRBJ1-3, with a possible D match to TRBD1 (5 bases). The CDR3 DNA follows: TGTGCCAGCAGCTTAGGTCGGGGGGACTCTGGAAACACCATATATTTT. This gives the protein CASSLGRGDSGNTIYF.